Listed here are 17 T cell receptor beta chains from one sample, sequenced in a study of regulatory T cells in long-lasting Graves disease. According to the study, TCR beta libraries were built with iRepertoire HTBI primers and CDR3-region Arm-PCR. TCRdb re-called the multiplex PCR reads with MiXCR, one entry per CDR3 protein. The sample holds 400,000 to 550,000 distinct CDR3 sequences, approximately 16% seen once. As to time point: newly diagnosed GD, antithyroid drugs for less than 3 months. PBMCs provided the RNA from which the TCR library was made. This same sample was also taken into another study, of T cells in Graves' hyperthyroidism and ophthalmopathy.

The source was peripheral blood mononuclear cells (PBMCs), collected at new diagnosis, from a patient treated with antithyroid drugs. These receptor sequences come from a woman younger than 35 with Graves disease.

In this sample, this clonotype turned up a few times. The V and J genes are TRBV24-1 and TRBJ2-7; maybe TRBD1 (6 bases). This CDR3 is built from 13 residues. Germline loops: CDR1 KGHDR, CDR2 SFDVKD. V shed 3 bases and J shed 4 bases, with 9 bases lying between them. This chain's CDR3 is CATSDLDSYEQYF. The CDR3 coding sequence is TGTGCCACCAGTGATCTGGACAGTTACGAGCAGTACTTC.

This clonotype was found many times. The chain is built from TRBV11-3 and TRBJ2-7; 7 positions agree with TRBD1. The V gene's germline CDR1 is SGHNT and CDR2 YENEEA. Trimming cost V 1 base and J 4 bases; bases outside gene matches: 7. The CDR3 sequence is 15 residues long. CDR3 coding DNA: TGTGCCAGCAGCTTAGGGGCCAGGGGGAGTTACGAGCAGTACTTC. It specifies CASSLGARGSYEQYF.

The V call is TRBV3-1, the J call TRBJ2-1, with 16 bases lining up with TRBD2. This CDR3 region has 16 residues. Losses at the gene ends were 1 base for V and 9 bases for J; bases not matched to a gene: 3. The germline V gene encodes CDR1 LGHDT and CDR2 YNNKEL (reference sequence). The CDR3 sequence: CASSQAGTSGRGEQFF. The CDR3 DNA sequence: TGTGCCAGCAGCCAAGCCGGGACTAGCGGGAGGGGTGAGCAGTTCTTC.

This clonotype was seen at least ten times. This rearrangement joins TRBV27 to TRBJ2-3; D might be TRBD1 or TRBD2, each matching 7 bases. Trimming shortened V by 7 bases and J by 7 bases, and 27 bases separated the two germline ends. The CDR3 is 17 amino acids. Germline-derived CDR1 and CDR2 are MNHEY and SMNVEV (reference sequence). This CDR3 reads CASKQGEGAQGVNTQYF. The CDR3 DNA reads as TGTGCCAGCAAGCAGGGGGAGGGGGCGCAGGGAGTAAATACGCAGTATTTT.

The chain employs TRBV6-2 or TRBV6-3 and TRBJ2-7; D gene uncertain. The CDR3 is made up of 15 amino acids. Trimming took off 1 base at V and 3 bases at J, with 13 bases between the two ends. Germline V gene lookup returns CDR1 MNHEY and CDR2 SVGEGT. In DNA form, the CDR3 reads TGTGCCAGCAGTTACTACGGGTTCGGGTTCTACGAGCAGTACTTC. This sequence encodes CASSYYGFGFYEQYF.

The rearrangement uses TRBV5-1 and TRBJ1-5, with D unresolved. This CDR3 has 17 residues. The germline gives CDR1 SGHRS, CDR2 YFSETQ. Trimming stripped 0 bases from V and 2 bases from J, with 15 bases between. Written as DNA, the CDR3 is TGCGCCAGCAGCTTGGATGGCACCCTAGAGGGCAATCAGCCCCAGCATTTT. It is translated as CASSLDGTLEGNQPQHF.

The rearrangement links TRBV4-2 to TRBJ2-3; a possible D gene is TRBD1 (5 bases). Germline V gene data show CDR1 as LGHNA and CDR2 as YNFKEQ. This CDR3 is built from 16 residues. Trimming left V 0 bases short and J 1 base short, with 11 bases between. CDR3 region: CASSQDPQGGTDTQYF. The CDR3 DNA follows: TGTGCCAGCAGCCAAGATCCGCAGGGTGGCACAGATACGCAGTATTTT.

This clonotype was seen repeatedly, ten times or more. The chain joins TRBV3-1 to TRBJ1-5; D is undetermined. Trimming stripped 5 bases from V and 2 bases from J, with 10 bases between. The CDR3 consists of 14 residues. Germline CDR1 reads LGHDT; CDR2 reads YNNKEL (reference sequence). For the CDR3, the DNA is TGTGCCAGCAGCACCAATTATGGCAATCAGCCCCAGCATTTT. It is translated as CASSTNYGNQPQHF.

Comments on this clonotype: This may be a read error, as it is one base from a much larger clone. V is TRBV10-3 and J is TRBJ2-7; TRBD1 matches at 8 bases. The CDR3 has 14 amino acids. Germline assignment: CDR1 ENHRY and CDR2 SYGVKD. The CDR3 DNA sequence: TGTGCCATCATGGACAGGGATAGGTCCTACGAGCAGTGCTTC. This sequence encodes CAIMDRDRSYEQCF.

There are many counts of this clonotype. V and J are TRBV11-1 and TRBJ2-3; unclear D gene. The CDR3 contains 14 residues. The V end was cut by 8 bases, the J end by 0 bases, with 12 bases between. Germline CDR1 is SGHAT and CDR2 is FQDESV (reference sequence). The CDR3 region is CASSLLGSTDTQYF. Here the CDR3 DNA reads TGTGCCAGCTCACTACTCGGGAGCACAGATACGCAGTATTTT.

This clonotype was observed a handful of times. The gene calls are TRBV24-1 and TRBJ2-1; maybe TRBD2 (6 bases). CDR1 and CDR2 (germline): KGHDR, SFDVKD. The CDR3 is 15 amino acids. Trimming cost V 6 bases and J 1 base, with 12 bases left between them. CDR3 protein: CATSYGTSSYNEQFF. CDR3 nucleotides: TGTGCCACCAGTTACGGGACTTCTTCCTACAATGAGCAGTTCTTC.

V is TRBV2 and J is TRBJ2-7, with D unresolved. CDR3 length: 14 residues. CDR1 and CDR2 from the germline V gene are SNHLY and FYNNEI. V dropped 3 bases and J dropped 5 bases, with 14 bases sitting between them. The CDR3 DNA is TGTGCCAGCAGTGACTCCCGGGTTTCGAACGAGCAGTACTTC. It encodes CASSDSRVSNEQYF.

The V gene is TRBV6-9, the J gene TRBJ1-2, with no clear D. The germline V gene has CDR1 MNHGY and CDR2 SVAAGI. The CDR3 is made up of 14 amino acids. Trimming took 3 bases from V and 4 from J, leaving 12 bases between them. CDR3 nucleotide sequence: TGTGCCAGCAGTTACTCTATGACATTCTATGGCTACACCTTC. It specifies CASSYSMTFYGYTF.

At least ten counts were recorded for this clonotype. This sequence joins TRBV7-9 and TRBJ2-7; TRBD1 matches at 7 bases. The CDR3 is 16 amino acids. V gave up 5 bases and J gave up 2 bases; unmatched junction bases: 12. Per the germline V gene, CDR1 is SEHNR and CDR2 is FQNEAQ (reference sequence). The CDR3 bases are TGTGCCAGCAGCCAAACAAACAGGGGAAAACCCTACGAGCAGTACTTC. Residues: CASSQTNRGKPYEQYF.

This clonotype was seen at least ten times. The CDR3 here is CASSSGGLAGVTEQFF. DNA for the CDR3: TGTGCCAGCAGTTCAGGGGGACTAGCGGGAGTTACTGAGCAGTTCTTC. The chain links TRBV28 to TRBJ2-1; 14 bases map to TRBD2. Germline CDR1 reads MDHEN; CDR2 reads SYDVKM. The CDR3 sequence is 16 residues long. V was pared by 4 bases and J by 9 bases, with 8 bases of the junction left unmatched.

This clonotype was recorded at least ten times. The V and J genes are TRBV29-1 and TRBJ2-3; D remains ambiguous. V was pared by 4 bases and J by 3 bases, with 17 bases between. Germline V lookup: CDR1 SQVTM, CDR2 ANQGSEA. The CDR3 runs 15 residues. The CDR3 sequence is CSVARHNIGTDTQYF. In DNA form, the CDR3 reads TGCAGCGTTGCCAGGCATAATATCGGGACAGATACGCAGTATTTT.

This clonotype showed up many times. V and J are TRBV11-3 and TRBJ2-5; D ambiguous. The CDR3 contains 15 residues. The V end was cut by 4 bases, the J end by 1 base, with 13 bases between. CDR1 is SGHNT and CDR2 is YENEEA in the germline V gene. The CDR3 region is CASSYSDAIQETQYF. In nucleotides, the CDR3 is TGTGCCAGCAGCTACTCGGACGCAATCCAAGAGACCCAGTACTTC.